These T cell receptor beta chains were read from a single sample in a study of cytomegalovirus exposure and HLA in healthy donors. Sequenced by immunoSEQ multiplex PCR; TCRdb stores in-frame clones only, minus some. The table records around 140,000 clones, roughly 9.7% of them present only once. What was sequenced was PBMCs. The source is a man between 50 and 59 years old in good health and CMV-seronegative. CDR3s include the opening cysteine and the closing phenylalanine or tryptophan. D genes are given only for firm matches. Expanded clones are given a class, and other clones once, few, many or no size at all.

TRBJ1-5 | TRBV5-4 | TRBD1 | NA | 15 | CASSRGGQGNQPQHF | TGTGCCAGCAGCCGAGGAGGACAGGGCAATCAGCCCCAGCATTTT
TRBJ2-7 | TRBV14 | TRBD2 | NA | 15 | CASSQGLAGGYEQYF | TGTGCCAGCAGCCAGGGACTAGCGGGAGGGTACGAGCAGTACTTC
TRBJ2-2 | TRBV29-1 | TRBD1 | NA | 14 | CSVDNRGDTGELFF | TGCAGCGTTGACAACAGGGGGGACACCGGGGAGCTGTTTTTT
TRBJ1-2 | TRBV2 | NA | few | 17 | CASSADRYLLGNYGYTF | TGTGCCAGCAGTGCCGACAGGTACCTCCTCGGTAACTATGGCTACACCTTC
TRBJ2-7 | TRBV19 | NA | few | 14 | CASSIASSSYEQYF | TGTGCCAGTAGTATAGCCTCGAGCTCCTACGAGCAGTACTTC
TRBJ2-6 | TRBV5-1 | TRBD1 | few | 20 | CASISAPGTGWETGANVLTF | TGCGCCAGCATCTCAGCCCCTGGGACAGGGTGGGAAACGGGGGCCAACGTCCTGACTTTC
TRBJ2-6 | TRBV6-1 | NA | NA | 18 | CASSEAGGGADGANVLTF | TGTGCCAGCAGTGAAGCAGGAGGGGGCGCTGATGGGGCCAACGTCCTGACTTTC
TRBJ2-2 | TRBV5-1 | TRBD1 | NA | 15 | CASSQGQGLAGELFF | TGCGCCAGCAGCCAGGGACAGGGGTTAGCCGGGGAGCTGTTTTTT
TRBJ2-2 | TRBV6-5 | TRBD1 | few | 14 | CASSRDRGTGELFF | TGTGCCAGCAGCCGGGACAGGGGGACCGGGGAGCTGTTTTTT
TRBJ1-1 | TRBV6-1 | NA | few | 13 | CASSVSVNTEAFF | TGTGCCAGCAGTGTATCGGTGAACACTGAAGCTTTCTTT
TRBJ2-2 | TRBV27 | NA | few | 13 | CASSEQNTGELFF | TGTGCCAGCAGTGAACAGAACACCGGGGAGCTGTTTTTT
TRBJ2-2 | TRBV19 | NA | few | 14 | CASSIVTATGELFF | TGTGCCAGTAGTATAGTAACAGCCACCGGGGAGCTGTTTTTT